Shown below are 28 T cell receptor beta chains from a single sample sequenced in a study of blood T cell repertoires in COVID-19. The data were produced by immunoSEQ multiplex PCR, yet TCRdb's version contains in-frame clones alone and is incomplete. The table lists 250,000 or so clones, about 85% of them singletons, with roughly 3% in the top ten. Material: peripheral blood. These receptors came from a man aged 18 to 29 with active or convalescent COVID-19.

This chain connects TRBV6-2 or TRBV6-3 to TRBJ2-3; 13 bases map to TRBD2. V lost 4 bases, J lost 0 bases, and 13 bases stayed unmatched. This CDR3 has 20 residues. Germline V gene lookup returns CDR1 MNHEY and CDR2 SVGEGT. The CDR3 coding sequence is TGTGCCAGCAGTTTTACCCAACTAGCGGGGGGGAGAACTAGCACAGATACGCAGTATTTT. Translation: CASSFTQLAGGRTSTDTQYF.

The V call is TRBV28, the J call TRBJ2-7; 10 bases map to TRBD2. CDR1 is MDHEN, CDR2 SYDVKM, per germline. J gave up 5 bases and V 2 bases, and 6 bases lay outside the gene matches. CDR3 size: 15 residues. Here the CDR3 reads CASSLLTSGNDEQYF. Written as DNA, the CDR3 is TGTGCCAGCAGTTTACTCACTAGCGGGAACGACGAGCAGTACTTC.

V usage is TRBV19 and J usage is TRBJ2-3; D perhaps matches TRBD2 (5 bases). V dropped 3 bases and J dropped 2 bases, with 15 bases sitting between them. The CDR3 runs 16 residues. Germline loops: CDR1 LNHDA, CDR2 SQIVND (reference sequence). The CDR3 DNA is TGTGCCAGTAGTATGTCTCGGCTGACTACCACAGATACGCAGTATTTT. Amino acids: CASSMSRLTTTDTQYF.

The genes are TRBV15 and TRBJ1-6; D remains ambiguous. In germline, CDR1 is LNHNV, CDR2 YYDKDF (reference sequence). The germline V and J ends were trimmed by 3 bases and 7 bases, with 4 bases remaining between them. This CDR3 comprises 12 residues. CDR3 sequence (DNA): TGTGCCACCAGCAGCCAAAATTCACCCCTCCACTTT. Encoded protein: CATSSQNSPLHF.

Concerning this clone itself: The germline gene is not matched at one end of the junction; a read error may be the cause. The chain combines TRBV7-7 with TRBJ2-5; a possible D gene is TRBD1 (5 bases). The CDR3 is made up of 15 amino acids. Germline CDR1 reads SSHAT; CDR2 reads FNYEAQ (reference sequence). The CDR3 DNA reads TGTGCTAGCAGCTTCGTAGGGGCCCTCGGGGAGACCCAGTACTTC. Translated: CASSFVGALGETQYF.

The CDR3 loop is CASSLSSGLTDTQYF. The CDR3 nucleotides are TGTGCCAGCAGTTTAAGTAGCGGGCTTACAGATACGCAGTATTTT. This chain links TRBV28 with TRBJ2-3; 7 nucleotides match TRBD2. V was pared by 2 bases and J by 3 bases, with 5 bases of the junction left unmatched. The germline CDR1 and CDR2 sequences are MDHEN and SYDVKM. This CDR3 comprises 15 residues.

Here the CDR3 DNA reads TGCGCCAGCAGCCTAGGGGGGACAGGGGATGGACGCACAGATACGCAGTATTTT. The encoded protein is CASSLGGTGDGRTDTQYF. This rearrangement joins TRBV4-3 to TRBJ2-3; 10 nucleotides match TRBD1. Per the germline V gene, CDR1 is LGHNA and CDR2 is YSLEER. Trimming cost V 4 bases and J 1 base; bases outside gene matches: 11. The CDR3 runs 18 residues.

This clone was recorded a few times. This chain connects TRBV18 to TRBJ1-5; D gene unclear. V lost 3 bases, J lost 4 bases, and 4 bases lay in between. Germline values: CDR1 KGHSH, CDR2 LQKENI. The CDR3 extends over 12 amino acids. CDR3 in amino acids: CASSPSNQPQHF. The CDR3 DNA reads as TGTGCCAGCTCACCCTCGAATCAGCCCCAGCATTTT.

The V call is TRBV11-3, the J call TRBJ2-7; no clear D gene. This CDR3 contains 15 residues. Germline assignment: CDR1 SGHNT and CDR2 YENEEA. Trimming left V 5 bases short and J 3 bases short, with 17 bases between. The CDR3 bases are TGTGCCAGCAGCCCCACTCCGGTAGCTCACTACGAGCAGTACTTC. Its translation is CASSPTPVAHYEQYF.

This clone has a handful of counts. The chain recombines TRBV4-3 with TRBJ2-2; D remains ambiguous. V lost 0 bases and J lost 8, with 19 bases in between. Germline V gene data show CDR1 as LGHNA and CDR2 as YSLEER. The CDR3 is 17 residues long. CDR3 residues: CASSQDLLGSLPGELFF. The CDR3 region has the DNA TGCGCCAGCAGCCAAGATCTACTGGGCTCCCTGCCGGGGGAGCTGTTTTTT.

The chain carries TRBV4-3 and TRBJ1-2; 9 positions agree with TRBD1. Trimming cost V 2 bases and J 6 bases; bases outside gene matches: 7. Per germline, CDR1 LGHNA and CDR2 YSLEER. This CDR3 comprises 15 residues. The CDR3 nucleotides read TGCGCCAGCAGCCAACCCGGGACAGGGAAGGATGGCTACACCTTC. It codes for CASSQPGTGKDGYTF.

The chain has TRBV28 and TRBJ2-7; D not resolved. Germline lookup yields CDR1 MDHEN and CDR2 SYDVKM. CDR3 length equals 15 residues. V was shortened by 2 bases and J by 0 bases, with 11 bases between the two germline ends. The CDR3 protein is CASSLVETSSYEQYF. CDR3 in DNA: TGTGCCAGCAGTTTAGTGGAGACCAGCTCCTACGAGCAGTACTTC.

The chain has TRBV3-1 (or the pseudogene TRBV3-2) and TRBJ1-5; possible D gene TRBD1, 6 bases. The V and J ends lost 4 bases and 0 bases respectively, with 10 bases between them. The CDR3 length is 15 residues. In germline, CDR1 is LGHDT, CDR2 YNNKEL (reference sequence). CDR3 nucleotide sequence: TGTGCCAGCAGCCGGACAGCTTATAGCAATCAGCCCCAGCATTTT. Translation: CASSRTAYSNQPQHF.

A single count supports this clone. This chain connects TRBV4-1 to TRBJ2-1; 11 bases match TRBD2. The CDR3 extends over 16 amino acids. The V segment lost 0 bases and the J segment 10 bases; nucleotides outside the gene matches: 8. Per germline, CDR1 MGHRA and CDR2 YSYEKL. CDR3 nucleotides: TGCGCCAGCAGCCAAGAAACTAGCGGGAGACTTTGGGAGCAGTTCTTC. It is translated as CASSQETSGRLWEQFF.

The V call is TRBV2, the J call TRBJ2-2; D is unresolved. CDR1 and CDR2 from the germline V gene are SNHLY and FYNNEI. Trimming removed 6 bases at V and 2 bases at J, with 4 bases between. The CDR3 runs to 12 residues. The CDR3, as DNA: TGTGCCAGCAGCGGTAACACCGGGGAGCTGTTTTTT. Residues: CASSGNTGELFF.

This clone has only one observation. The chain employs TRBV5-1 and TRBJ2-3; D might be TRBD2 (6 bases). The CDR3 runs 16 residues. Trimming removed 0 bases from V and 4 bases from J, with 15 bases in between. Looked up from germline, CDR1 is SGHRS and CDR2 is YFSETQ. The DNA of the CDR3 is TGCGCCAGCAGCTTGGTGGGCCCACCGGGGGCAGATACGCAGTATTTT. Its translation is CASSLVGPPGADTQYF.

Here the CDR3 reads CASSDGTSKETQYF. The CDR3 DNA reads TGTGCCAGCAGCGACGGGACTAGCAAAGAGACCCAGTACTTC. J is TRBJ2-5 and V is TRBV5-4, with 9 positions matching TRBD2. The trim removed 4 bases at V and 3 bases at J, leaving 4 bases unmatched. CDR3 size: 14 residues. Germline values: CDR1 SGHNT, CDR2 YYREEE (reference sequence).

The rearrangement uses TRBV7-9 and TRBJ1-1, with D unclear. Germline CDR1 and CDR2: SEHNR and FQNEAQ (reference sequence). This CDR3 has 15 residues. Trimming pared 1 base from V and 4 bases from J, leaving 13 bases between. The CDR3 region has the DNA TGTGCCAGCAGCTTAGGCGGGGTATTCGGCACTGAAGCTTTCTTT. Translated, it gives CASSLGGVFGTEAFF.

Of note for this clone: Other DNA sequences in this specimen translate into the identical CDR3. This sequence joins TRBV28 and TRBJ1-5, with 8 bases identical to TRBD1. In germline, CDR1 is MDHEN, CDR2 SYDVKM. The CDR3 totals 15 residues. Germline trimming cut 3 bases from V and 2 bases from J; bases unmatched to any gene: 3. CDR3 sequence reads: CASSFTGGGNQPQHF. As DNA, the CDR3 is TGTGCCAGCAGTTTCACAGGGGGGGGCAATCAGCCCCAGCATTTT.

The rearrangement links TRBV6-6 to TRBJ1-4, with 8 positions matching TRBD1. After removal of 0 bases from V and 0 bases from J, the junction contained 0 bases not matched to a gene. The CDR3 covers 16 residues. CDR1 is MNHNY, CDR2 SVGAGI, per germline (reference sequence). CDR3 nucleotide sequence: TGTGCCAGCAGTTACTCACAGGGGGCAACTAATGAAAAACTGTTTTTT. It translates to CASSYSQGATNEKLFF.

The rearrangement links TRBV24-1 to TRBJ2-1; D not resolved. The CDR3 length is 14 residues. V was cut by 5 bases and J by 2 bases, with 9 bases left in between. From germline, CDR1 is KGHDR and CDR2 SFDVKD. CDR3 nucleotides: TGTGCCACCAGTGCGGAGCGCACCTACAATGAGCAGTTCTTC. It specifies CATSAERTYNEQFF.

The genes are TRBV5-5 and TRBJ1-1; perhaps TRBD1 as D (5 bases). This CDR3 region has 14 residues. Germline values: CDR1 SGHKS, CDR2 YYEKEE (reference sequence). The V and J ends lost 4 bases and 5 bases respectively, with 15 bases between them. DNA of the CDR3: TGTGCCAGCAGCGGAGCGGGGGGGTTGACTGAAGCTTTCTTT. Translated, it gives CASSGAGGLTEAFF.

The chain uses TRBV24-1 and TRBJ2-7, with 9 bases matching TRBD1. Losses at the gene ends were 5 bases for V and 0 bases for J; bases not matched to a gene: 4. CDR3 size: 15 residues. Looked up from germline, CDR1 is KGHDR and CDR2 is SFDVKD. This chain's CDR3 is CATSGGQGLSYEQYF. The CDR3 DNA follows: TGTGCCACCAGTGGGGGACAGGGCCTCTCCTACGAGCAGTACTTC.

The chain has TRBV7-2 and TRBJ1-2; no clear D gene. This CDR3 contains 15 residues. From germline, CDR1 is SGHTA and CDR2 FQGNSA. V was shortened by 5 bases and J by 0 bases, with 13 bases between the two germline ends. The CDR3 sequence is CASSRRQATNYGYTF. The DNA of the CDR3 is TGTGCCAGCAGCAGGCGTCAGGCAACTAACTATGGCTACACCTTC. Using reference TRBV7-2 and TRBJ1-2 for the parts outside the CDR3, the full variable domain is GAGVSQSPSNKVTEKGKDVELRCDPISGHTALYWYRQSLGQGLEFLIYFQGNSAPDKSGLPSDRFSAERTGGSVSTLTIQRTQQEDSAVYLCASSRRQATNYGYTFGSGTRLTVV.

CDR3 in DNA: TGTGCCAGCAAAATAAGGGGGATCTCCTACAATGAGCAGTTCTTC. It is translated as CASKIRGISYNEQFF. The gene calls are TRBV27 and TRBJ2-1; maybe TRBD1 (6 bases). Germline CDR1 MNHEY, CDR2 SMNVEV (reference sequence). Trimming left V 7 bases short and J 0 bases short, with 13 bases between. CDR3 length: 15 residues.

The J gene is TRBJ1-6, the V gene TRBV2, with a weak D call TRBD1 (6 bases). Germline V lookup: CDR1 SNHLY, CDR2 FYNNEI. The CDR3 loop spans 15 amino acids. The V and J ends lost 5 bases and 6 bases respectively, with 14 bases between them. The CDR3 loop is CASSTQGELNSPLHF. The CDR3 DNA sequence: TGTGCCAGCAGTACACAGGGCGAACTTAATTCACCCCTCCACTTT. The variable domain in full, with the rest retrieved from reference TRBV2 and TRBJ1-6, is EPEVTQTPSHQVTQMGQEVILRCVPISNHLYFYWYRQILGQKVEFLVSFYNNEISEKSEIFDDQFSVERPDGSNFTLKIRSTKLEDSAMYFCASSTQGELNSPLHFGNGTRLTVT.

This clone was detected only once. The chain links TRBV4-1 to TRBJ2-1; possibly TRBD2 for D (5 bases). Germline V gene data show CDR1 as MGHRA and CDR2 as YSYEKL. This CDR3 has 13 residues. Trimming removed 5 bases at V and 9 bases at J, with 14 bases between. In DNA, the CDR3 is TGCGCCAGCAGCGAGGAGGCAGCAGTTGAGCAGTTCTTC. The encoded protein is CASSEEAAVEQFF.

This clone showed up just once. This chain links TRBV15 with TRBJ1-5, with TRBD1 matching 8 bases. Losses at the gene ends were 5 bases for V and 2 bases for J; bases not matched to a gene: 8. The CDR3 spans 16 residues. CDR1 and CDR2 from the germline V gene are LNHNV and YYDKDF (reference sequence). The CDR3 loop is CATSPKGQGRNQPQHF. In DNA, the CDR3 is TGTGCCACCAGCCCTAAAGGACAGGGCCGCAATCAGCCCCAGCATTTT.